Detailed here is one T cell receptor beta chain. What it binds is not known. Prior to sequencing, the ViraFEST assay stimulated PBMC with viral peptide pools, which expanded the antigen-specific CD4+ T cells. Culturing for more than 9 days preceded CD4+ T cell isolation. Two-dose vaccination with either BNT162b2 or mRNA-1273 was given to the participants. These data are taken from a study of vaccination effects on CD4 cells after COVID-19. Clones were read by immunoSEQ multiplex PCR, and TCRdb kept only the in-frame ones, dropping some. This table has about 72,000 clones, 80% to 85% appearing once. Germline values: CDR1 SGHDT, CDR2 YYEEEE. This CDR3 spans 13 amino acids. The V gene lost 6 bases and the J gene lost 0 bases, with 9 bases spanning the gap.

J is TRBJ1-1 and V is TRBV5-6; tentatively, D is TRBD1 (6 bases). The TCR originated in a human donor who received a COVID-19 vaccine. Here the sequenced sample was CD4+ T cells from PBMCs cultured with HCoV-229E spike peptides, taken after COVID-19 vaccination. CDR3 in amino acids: CASIQGMNTEAFF. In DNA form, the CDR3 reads TGTGCCAGCATACAGGGCATGAACACTGAAGCTTTCTTT.